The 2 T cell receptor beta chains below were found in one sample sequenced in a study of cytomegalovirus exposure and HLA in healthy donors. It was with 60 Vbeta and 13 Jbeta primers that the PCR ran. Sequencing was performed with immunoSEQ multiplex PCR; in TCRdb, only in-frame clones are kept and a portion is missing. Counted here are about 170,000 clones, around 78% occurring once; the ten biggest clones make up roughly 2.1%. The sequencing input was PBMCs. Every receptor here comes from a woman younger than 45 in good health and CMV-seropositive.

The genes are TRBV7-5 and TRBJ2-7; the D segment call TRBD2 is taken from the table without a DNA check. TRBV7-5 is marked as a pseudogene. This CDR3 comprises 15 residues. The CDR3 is CARSSRRRLSYEQYF. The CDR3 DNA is TGTGCCAGAAGCTCACGACGGCGACTTTCCTACGAGCAGTACTTC.

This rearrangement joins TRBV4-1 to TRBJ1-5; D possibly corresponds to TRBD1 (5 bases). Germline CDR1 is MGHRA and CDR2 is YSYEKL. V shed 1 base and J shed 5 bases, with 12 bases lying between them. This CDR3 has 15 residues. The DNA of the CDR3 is TGCGCCAGCAGCCAAGGCCTAGGGGTCTATCAGCCCCAGCATTTT. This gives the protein CASSQGLGVYQPQHF.